This T cell receptor (beta chain) was documented in a study of post-analysis software for immune sequencing data. Study-level information: Secondary progressive, relapsing-remitting and progressive-relapsing multiple sclerosis were among the included disease courses.

Unique molecular identifiers tagged the TCR beta cDNA libraries. Between roughly 1 and 10 million T cells gave rise to 450,000 to 650,000 cDNA molecules. Each CDR3 protein gets one entry after TCRdb re-called the PCR reads with MiXCR. The sample yields 750,000 to 950,000 distinct CDR3 sequences, 40% to 55% seen once. Study-wide results and limits: The normalized Chao1 diversity of multiple sclerosis patients was significantly lower than that of controls. With TRBV5-6, TRBV5-1 and TRBV20-1 included, 4 to 6 TRBV segments were more frequent in patients than in controls. Batch-mates among the samples co-clustered strongly by F measure.

The CDR3 spans 13 residues. V was clipped by 3 bases and J by 7 bases, with 13 bases between them. Remarks on this clonotype: What it binds is unknown.

The J gene is TRBJ2-7, the V gene TRBV12-3 or TRBV12-4; perhaps TRBD2 as D (5 bases). The sequenced material came from blood. The sequence was collected from a girl aged 10 to 17 with multiple sclerosis. The CDR3 DNA reads TGTGCCAGCAGTTTCGGGTATCCGGGGGAGCAGTACTTC. Translation: CASSFGYPGEQYF.